This T cell receptor beta chain was identified in a study of blood T cell repertoires in COVID-19. Study overall: Donors in the United States, Italy and Spain gave samples during acute or convalescent COVID-19. PBMCs, B-cell-depleted T cells, or T cells were the source of the cDNA or gDNA that made up the material.

This CDR3 comprises 13 residues. Germline-derived CDR1 and CDR2 are KGHDR and SFDVKD. Trimming removed 4 bases from V and 10 bases from J, with 14 bases in between. Authors' methods: From reference gene primer amplification, estimates of nucleated cell counts were derived. Sequencing was performed with immunoSEQ multiplex PCR; in TCRdb, only in-frame clones are kept and a portion is missing. V and J calls and clone size come straight from that table; D and trimming were deduced from the DNA. This repertoire shows roughly 60,000 clones, over 75% found once; its top ten account for around 14%. Source material: peripheral blood. The chain combines TRBV24-1 with TRBJ2-3; the D gene is possibly TRBD1 (6 bases). The source of this sequence is an elderly man with acute or convalescent COVID-19. The CDR3 DNA reads as TGTGCCACCAGTGAACCTACAGGGACGGCGCAGTATTTT. Amino acid sequence: CATSEPTGTAQYF.